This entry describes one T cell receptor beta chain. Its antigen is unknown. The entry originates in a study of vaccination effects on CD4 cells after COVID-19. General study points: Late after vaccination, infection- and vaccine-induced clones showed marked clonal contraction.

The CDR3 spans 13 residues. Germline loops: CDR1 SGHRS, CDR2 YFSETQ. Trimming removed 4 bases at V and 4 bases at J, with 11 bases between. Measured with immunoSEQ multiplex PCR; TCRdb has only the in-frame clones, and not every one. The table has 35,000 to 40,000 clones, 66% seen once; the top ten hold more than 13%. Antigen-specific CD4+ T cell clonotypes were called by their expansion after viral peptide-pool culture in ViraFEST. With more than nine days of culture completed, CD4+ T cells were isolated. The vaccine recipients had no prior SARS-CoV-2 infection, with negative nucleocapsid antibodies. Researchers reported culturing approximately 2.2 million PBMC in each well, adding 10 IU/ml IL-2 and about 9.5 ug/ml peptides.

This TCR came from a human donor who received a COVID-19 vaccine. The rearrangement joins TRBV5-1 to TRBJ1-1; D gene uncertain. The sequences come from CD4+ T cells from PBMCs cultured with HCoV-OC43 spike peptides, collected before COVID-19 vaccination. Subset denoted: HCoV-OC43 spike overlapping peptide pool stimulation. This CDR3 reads CASSQYGLTEAFF. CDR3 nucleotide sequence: TGCGCCAGCAGCCAATACGGTCTCACTGAAGCTTTCTTT.